This T cell receptor (beta chain) came from a study of blood T cell repertoires in COVID-19. Method: immunoSEQ multiplex PCR; TCRdb's copy keeps in-frame clones and lacks some. The repertoire holds a few hundred thousand clones, with about nine tenths as singletons. Per the germline V gene, CDR1 is SEHNR and CDR2 is FQNEAQ (reference sequence). The V gene end was trimmed by 4 bases and the J gene end by 7 bases; junction bases not matched to a gene: 14. CDR3 length: 16 residues. The TCR comes from a person in their late teens or twenties with COVID-19, enrolled during active disease. The chain carries TRBV7-9 and TRBJ1-2, with 8 bases aligning to TRBD1. The sequenced sample consisted of peripheral blood. This chain's CDR3 is CASSSPQGVGIRGYTF. The CDR3 DNA reads as TGTGCCAGCAGCTCACCACAGGGGGTTGGAATTCGTGGCTACACCTTC.